One sample yielded the 10 T cell receptor beta chains listed below, sequenced in a study of cytomegalovirus exposure and HLA in healthy donors. Amplification used 60 Vbeta primers and 13 Jbeta primers. Repertoires were generated with immunoSEQ multiplex PCR, while TCRdb's copy carries only in-frame clones and drops some. The sample includes 100,000 to 150,000 clones, about two thirds of them seen just once. Source material: PBMCs. The receptors derive from an older woman in good health and CMV-seropositive.

The rearrangement uses TRBV7-9 and TRBJ2-5; maybe TRBD2 (5 bases). The germline V gene encodes CDR1 SEHNR and CDR2 FQNEAQ (reference sequence). With 4 bases removed from V and 1 base from J, the gap between germline ends came to 13 bases. The CDR3 is 15 residues long. CDR3 bases: TGTGCCAGCAGCTCCCGTTACGGGATCCAAGAGACCCAGTACTTC. Amino acids: CASSSRYGIQETQYF. Filled out from reference TRBV7-9 and TRBJ2-5, the complete variable domain reads DTGVSQNPRHKITKRGQNVTFRCDPISEHNRLYWYRQTLGQGPEFLTYFQNEAQLEKSRLLSDRFSAERPKGSFSTLEIQRTEQGDSAMYLCASSSRYGIQETQYFGPGTRLLVL.

J is TRBJ2-1 and V is TRBV6-5, with 7 nucleotides matching TRBD1. The CDR3 has 14 amino acids. Germline V CDR1 and CDR2: MNHEY, SVGAGI. Trimming removed 6 bases from V and 2 bases from J; junction bases left unmatched: 4. CDR3 sequence (DNA): TGTGCCAGCAGGCCGGGACAGCCCTACAATGAGCAGTTCTTC. Translated: CASRPGQPYNEQFF.

This chain's CDR3 is CSVGAGMIYNEQFF. Here the CDR3 DNA reads TGCAGCGTAGGTGCAGGGATGATCTACAATGAGCAGTTCTTC. The rearrangement uses TRBV29-1 and TRBJ2-1; D may be TRBD1 (5 bases). The V and J ends lost 6 bases and 3 bases respectively, with 15 bases between them. CDR3 length equals 14 residues. Germline CDR1 is SQVTM and CDR2 is ANQGSEA.

This chain joins TRBV4-2 and TRBJ2-7, with D maybe TRBD1 (5 bases). From germline, CDR1 is LGHNA and CDR2 YNFKEQ. This CDR3 is 17 amino acids long. V lost 4 bases and J 2 bases, leaving 21 bases between the germline ends. Here the CDR3 DNA reads TGTGCCAGCAGCCCCCGGGCGGTAGGGGTTCAAACCTACGAGCAGTACTTC. The encoded protein is CASSPRAVGVQTYEQYF.

This clone was counted between two and nine times. The gene calls are TRBV6-5 and TRBJ1-2, with 10 bases lining up with TRBD1. V shed 4 bases, J shed 0 bases, and the junction held 2 bases outside the gene matches. Germline V CDR1 and CDR2: MNHEY, SVGAGI. This CDR3 has 15 amino acids. CDR3 sequence (DNA): TGTGCCAGCAGTTCCGGACAGGGGGCTAACTATGGCTACACCTTC. Translation gives CASSSGQGANYGYTF.

This clone was seen a single time. The J gene is TRBJ2-6, the V gene TRBV5-1, with D possibly matching TRBD1 (6 bases). Germline V gene data show CDR1 as SGHRS and CDR2 as YFSETQ. CDR3 length equals 20 residues. Trimming left V 2 bases short and J 0 bases short, with 21 bases between. CDR3 region: CASSFSRTAIISSGANVLTF. For the CDR3, the DNA is TGCGCCAGCAGCTTTTCGCGGACAGCTATTATTAGCTCTGGGGCCAACGTCCTGACTTTC. The whole variable domain, remainder taken from reference TRBV5-1 and TRBJ2-6, is KAGVTQTPRYLIKTRGQQVTLSCSPISGHRSVSWYQQTPGQGLQFLFEYFSETQRNKGNFPGRFSGRQFSNSRSEMNVSTLELGDSALYLCASSFSRTAIISSGANVLTFGAGSRLTVL.

J is TRBJ2-2 and V is TRBV5-1; TRBD1 agrees at 9 bases. This CDR3 region has 14 residues. Per the germline V gene, CDR1 is SGHRS and CDR2 is YFSETQ. With 6 bases clipped from V and 4 bases from J, the junction kept 4 bases outside the gene matches. The DNA for the CDR3 is TGCGCCAGCACGGGACAGGGCACCACCGGGGAGCTGTTTTTT. Its protein product is CASTGQGTTGELFF.

The rearrangement uses TRBV7-6 and TRBJ1-6; the match to TRBD1 covers 10 bases. CDR1 and CDR2 from the germline V gene are SGHVS and FNYEAQ. With V trimmed by 5 bases and J by 5 bases, 3 bases remained unmatched. This CDR3 is built from 15 residues. The CDR3 spells CASSVGQGDNSPLHF. The CDR3 DNA sequence: TGTGCCAGCAGCGTCGGACAGGGGGATAATTCACCCCTCCACTTT.

The chain combines TRBV19 with TRBJ1-3; D unresolved. Deletions cut 1 base from V and 0 bases from J, with 7 bases between. CDR3 length equals 15 residues. The germline CDR1 and CDR2 sequences are LNHDA and SQIVND (reference sequence). The CDR3 loop reads CASSIGGNSGNTIYF. CDR3 bases: TGTGCCAGTAGTATAGGCGGAAACTCTGGAAACACCATATATTTT.

The CDR3 loop reads CASSTREDRSPSYEQYF. As DNA, the CDR3 is TGTGCCAGCAGTACTCGCGAGGACAGATCTCCCTCCTACGAGCAGTACTTC. This chain connects TRBV2 to TRBJ2-5, with D possibly TRBD1 on 6 matching bases. Near its end, the DNA agrees better with TRBJ2-7, so the J call may be wrong. Germline V CDR1 and CDR2: SNHLY, FYNNEI. CDR3 size: 17 residues.